One sample yielded the 14 T cell receptor beta chains listed below, sequenced in a study of blood T cell repertoires in COVID-19. Generated by immunoSEQ multiplex PCR, the TCRdb table keeps only in-frame clones and is missing some. The sample lists around 250,000 clones; around 90% were seen once. Material for sequencing was peripheral blood. The receptors stem from a woman aged 55-70 years with COVID-19, enrolled during active disease.

This chain links TRBV5-1 with TRBJ2-1; possibly TRBD2 for D (5 bases). CDR1 is SGHRS and CDR2 is YFSETQ in the germline V gene. CDR3 length: 15 amino acids. Trimming took off 3 bases at V and 0 bases at J, with 10 bases between the two ends. The CDR3 region is CASSWTVSSYNEQFF. CDR3 in DNA: TGCGCCAGCAGCTGGACTGTTAGCTCCTACAATGAGCAGTTCTTC. Looking up the rest from reference TRBV5-1 and TRBJ2-1 gives the full variable domain: KAGVTQTPRYLIKTRGQQVTLSCSPISGHRSVSWYQQTPGQGLQFLFEYFSETQRNKGNFPGRFSGRQFSNSRSEMNVSTLELGDSALYLCASSWTVSSYNEQFFGPGTRLTVL.

V usage is TRBV7-9 and J usage is TRBJ2-3, with D possibly being TRBD2 (6 bases). V lost 10 bases, J lost 4 bases, and 27 bases lay in between. This CDR3 comprises 17 residues. From germline, CDR1 is SEHNR and CDR2 FQNEAQ (reference sequence). As DNA, the CDR3 is TGTGCCACCCAGAAAGGAACTACGACTAGAACCCCAGATACGCAGTATTTT. Amino acid sequence: CATQKGTTTRTPDTQYF.

CDR3 sequence (DNA): TGTGCCAGCACTTACGCGGACTGGGGTGGGGAGCTGTTTTTT. Amino acid sequence: CASTYADWGGELFF. The chain joins TRBV5-4 to TRBJ2-2, with a possible D match to TRBD2 (5 bases). The V gene lost 6 bases and the J gene lost 8 bases, with 17 bases spanning the gap. This CDR3 is built from 14 residues. Germline V gene lookup returns CDR1 SGHNT and CDR2 YYREEE (reference sequence).

V is TRBV19 and J is TRBJ1-2; 7 nucleotides line up with TRBD1. The V gene's germline CDR1 is LNHDA and CDR2 SQIVND (reference sequence). V was pared by 5 bases and J by 6 bases, with 9 bases of the junction left unmatched. CDR3 length equals 14 residues. The CDR3 loop reads CASSPLTGMDGYTF. CDR3 coding DNA: TGTGCCAGTAGTCCACTGACAGGGATGGATGGCTACACCTTC.

This clone has a handful of counts. The J gene is TRBJ2-5, the V gene TRBV2; 10 nucleotides match TRBD1. The CDR3 is 14 amino acids. V dropped 4 bases and J dropped 5; count of bases not matched to a gene: 4. Germline lookup yields CDR1 SNHLY and CDR2 FYNNEI. The CDR3 DNA follows: TGTGCCAGCAGTGGACAGGGGGCAAGGGAGACCCAGTACTTC. Translation: CASSGQGARETQYF.

J is TRBJ1-5 and V is TRBV19; D unresolved. The germline V gene encodes CDR1 LNHDA and CDR2 SQIVND (reference sequence). CDR3 size: 15 residues. The V and J ends lost 6 bases and 3 bases respectively, with 15 bases between them. The CDR3 reads CASSLGRAHNQPQHF. The CDR3 nucleotides read TGTGCCAGTAGCCTAGGGAGAGCGCACAATCAGCCCCAGCATTTT.

The V and J genes are TRBV6-2 or TRBV6-3 and TRBJ1-1; 9 bases fit TRBD1. CDR3 length equals 15 residues. The germline V gene encodes CDR1 MNHEY and CDR2 SVGEGT. Trimming at V came to 2 bases and at J to 7 bases, leaving 8 bases not matched to a gene. The CDR3 DNA reads TGTGCCAGCAGTTACCATCGGGACAGGGCGAATGAAGCTTTCTTT. The encoded protein is CASSYHRDRANEAFF.

This chain joins TRBV29-1 and TRBJ2-7; 10 nucleotides match TRBD1. The length of the CDR3 is 15 residues. The germline gives CDR1 SQVTM, CDR2 ANQGSEA. The V gene end was trimmed by 5 bases and the J gene end by 5 bases; junction bases not matched to a gene: 12. The CDR3, as DNA: TGCAGCGTTCAGACGACAGGGGGCGCGAGCAACGAGCAGTACTTC. Its protein is CSVQTTGGASNEQYF.

The chain employs TRBV6-6 and TRBJ1-1; no clear D. The V gene's germline CDR1 is MNHNY and CDR2 SVGAGI (reference sequence). This CDR3 is 13 amino acids long. The germline V and J ends were trimmed by 0 bases and 4 bases, with 6 bases remaining between them. The CDR3 coding sequence is TGTGCCAGCAGTTACTCGGGAGGCACTGAAGCTTTCTTT. Protein: CASSYSGGTEAFF.

The CDR3 sequence is CASRLDYDTEAFF. The CDR3 DNA sequence: TGTGCCAGCAGGCTCGACTACGACACTGAAGCTTTCTTT. The chain employs TRBV12-3 or TRBV12-4 and TRBJ1-1; D uncertain. V was pared by 6 bases and J by 3 bases, with 11 bases between. This CDR3 is 13 amino acids long.

The genes are TRBV9 and TRBJ1-1; unclear D gene. This CDR3 has 16 amino acids. CDR1 and CDR2 (germline): SGDLS, YYNGEE. V lost 4 bases and J 1 base, leaving 17 bases between the germline ends. In DNA form, the CDR3 reads TGTGCCAGCAGCCCCGATCCCCCCGTGAGGAACACTGAAGCTTTCTTT. Amino acid sequence: CASSPDPPVRNTEAFF.

Only one count was recorded for this clone. The chain has TRBV7-9 and TRBJ2-7; TRBD1 might be the D (6 bases). This CDR3 comprises 14 residues. Trimming left V 5 bases short and J 3 bases short, with 14 bases between. Germline V gene lookup returns CDR1 SEHNR and CDR2 FQNEAQ (reference sequence). The CDR3 DNA follows: TGTGCCAGCAGCGGCGTTACAGGGAACTACGAGCAGTACTTC. This translates into CASSGVTGNYEQYF.

The chain combines TRBV7-9 with TRBJ2-1; TRBD1 aligns across 11 bases. This CDR3 contains 15 residues. Germline V gives CDR1 SEHNR, CDR2 FQNEAQ (reference sequence). The V and J ends lost 4 bases and 3 bases, in that order; junction bases with no gene match: 2. The CDR3 protein is CASSSGTGGYNEQFF. The DNA for the CDR3 is TGTGCCAGCAGCTCCGGGACAGGGGGCTACAATGAGCAGTTCTTC. The full variable domain, with the rest looked up from reference TRBV7-9 and TRBJ2-1, is DTGVSQNPRHKITKRGQNVTFRCDPISEHNRLYWYRQTLGQGPEFLTYFQNEAQLEKSRLLSDRFSAERPKGSFSTLEIQRTEQGDSAMYLCASSSGTGGYNEQFFGPGTRLTVL.

The chain employs TRBV4-2 and TRBJ2-1; a possible D gene is TRBD2 (5 bases). The CDR3 runs to 16 residues. Trimming cost V 0 bases and J 1 base, with 10 bases left between them. CDR1 and CDR2 from the germline V gene are LGHNA and YNFKEQ. CDR3 amino acids: CASSQDGSGSYNEQFF. Here the CDR3 DNA reads TGTGCCAGCAGCCAAGATGGGAGTGGGTCCTACAATGAGCAGTTCTTC.